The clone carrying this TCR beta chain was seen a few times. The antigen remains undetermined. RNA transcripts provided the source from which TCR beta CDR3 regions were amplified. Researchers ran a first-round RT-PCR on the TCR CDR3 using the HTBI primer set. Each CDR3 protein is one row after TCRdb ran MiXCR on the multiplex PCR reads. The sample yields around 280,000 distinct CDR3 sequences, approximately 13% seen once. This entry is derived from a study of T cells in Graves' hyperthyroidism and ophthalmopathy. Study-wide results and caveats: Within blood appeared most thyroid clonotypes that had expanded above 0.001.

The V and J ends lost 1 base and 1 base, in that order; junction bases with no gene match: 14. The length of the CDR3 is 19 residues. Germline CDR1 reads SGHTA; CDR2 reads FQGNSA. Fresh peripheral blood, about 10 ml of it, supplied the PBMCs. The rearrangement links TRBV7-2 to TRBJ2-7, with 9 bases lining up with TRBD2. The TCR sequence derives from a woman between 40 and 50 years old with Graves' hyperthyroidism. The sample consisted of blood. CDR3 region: CASSLEGTSKGRKSYEQYF. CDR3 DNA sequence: TGTGCCAGCAGCTTAGAAGGGACTAGCAAAGGACGGAAATCCTACGAGCAGTACTTC.